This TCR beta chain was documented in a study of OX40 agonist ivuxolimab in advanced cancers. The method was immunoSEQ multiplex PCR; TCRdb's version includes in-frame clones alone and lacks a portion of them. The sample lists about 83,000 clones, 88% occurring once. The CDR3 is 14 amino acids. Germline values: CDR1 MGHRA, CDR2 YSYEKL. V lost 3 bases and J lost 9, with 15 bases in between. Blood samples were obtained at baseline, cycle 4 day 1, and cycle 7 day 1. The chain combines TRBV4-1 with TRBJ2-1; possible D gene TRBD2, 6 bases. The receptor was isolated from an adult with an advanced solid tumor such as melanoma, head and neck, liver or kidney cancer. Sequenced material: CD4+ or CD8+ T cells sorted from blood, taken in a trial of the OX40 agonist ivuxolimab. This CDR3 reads CASSHSGERSEQFF. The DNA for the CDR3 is TGCGCCAGCAGCCACTCGGGGGAGCGGAGTGAGCAGTTCTTC.